The T cell receptor beta chain described here comes from a study of PD-L1 blockade in urothelial cancer. Per the germline V gene, CDR1 is MGHRA and CDR2 is YSYEKL. V was trimmed by 5 bases and J by 4 bases, leaving 12 bases between them. This CDR3 is 13 amino acids long. Time point defined: peripheral blood 6 weeks after treatment start. This table comes from immunoSEQ multiplex PCR, and its TCRdb copy is limited to in-frame clones, with some not included. The profile shows about 130,000 clones, roughly 83% of them singletons. The V call is TRBV4-1, the J call TRBJ2-7; D not resolved. This specimen consisted of PBMCs, obtained around atezolizumab (anti-PD-L1) treatment. The clonotype comes from a middle-aged man with urothelial cancer. Written as DNA, the CDR3 is TGCGCCAGCAGCTCGACACAAAATTACGAGCAGTACTTC. As protein: CASSSTQNYEQYF.